These 26 T cell receptor beta chains came from one sample sequenced in a study of T cells in Graves' hyperthyroidism and ophthalmopathy. RNA transcripts served as the template for amplifying TCR beta CDR3 regions. The study used the HTBI primer set for a first-round RT-PCR of the TCR CDR3. TCRdb passed the multiplex PCR reads through MiXCR, listing each CDR3 protein once. The top ten hold approximately 15% of the sample, which has 550,000 to 850,000 distinct CDR3 sequences, under 20% seen once. The sample taken for sequencing was blood. These receptors came from a woman in her forties or fifties with Graves' hyperthyroidism that later progressed to Graves' ophthalmopathy.

The CDR3 DNA follows: TGCGCCAGCAGCTTGGCCGTTACGGGGGGGCCCGTAGAGACCCAGTACTTC. It encodes CASSLAVTGGPVETQYF. The V gene is TRBV5-1, the J gene TRBJ2-5, with 8 nucleotides matching TRBD2. Losses at the gene ends were 0 bases for V and 4 bases for J; bases not matched to a gene: 11. The CDR3 consists of 17 residues. Germline V gene sequence: CDR1 SGHRS, CDR2 YFSETQ.

The chain combines TRBV20-1 with TRBJ2-5; D is undetermined. V dropped 3 bases and J dropped 4 bases, with 21 bases sitting between them. CDR1 is DFQATT, CDR2 SNEGSKA, per germline (reference sequence). This CDR3 has 16 amino acids. The CDR3 sequence: CSASLRQWGNGETQYF. DNA of the CDR3: TGCAGTGCTAGCTTGCGTCAGTGGGGAAATGGAGAGACCCAGTACTTC.

The genes are TRBV7-2 and TRBJ1-1; D is ambiguous. V was shortened by 5 bases and J by 0 bases, with 10 bases between the two germline ends. This CDR3 is 14 amino acids long. Per germline, CDR1 SGHTA and CDR2 FQGNSA. Here the CDR3 reads CASSPSVVNTEAFF. The CDR3 DNA reads as TGTGCCAGCAGCCCCTCGGTGGTGAACACTGAAGCTTTCTTT. Looking up the rest from reference TRBV7-2 and TRBJ1-1 gives the full variable domain: GAGVSQSPSNKVTEKGKDVELRCDPISGHTALYWYRQSLGQGLEFLIYFQGNSAPDKSGLPSDRFSAERTGGSVSTLTIQRTQQEDSAVYLCASSPSVVNTEAFFGQGTRLTVV.

The gene calls are TRBV6-2 or TRBV6-3 and TRBJ1-3, with a possible D match to TRBD1 (5 bases). The CDR3 contains 13 residues. The V and J ends lost 8 bases and 3 bases respectively, with 11 bases between them. CDR1 is MNHEY and CDR2 is SVGEGT in the germline V gene. This CDR3 is CASGDFLGNTIYF. The CDR3 DNA sequence: TGTGCCAGCGGGGACTTCCTTGGAAACACCATATATTTT.

This clonotype was observed a few times. The chain links TRBV7-3 to TRBJ2-7, with TRBD1 matching 11 bases. The CDR3 runs to 17 residues. Germline V lookup: CDR1 SGHTA, CDR2 FQGTGA. The V gene end was trimmed by 2 bases and the J gene end by 5 bases; junction bases not matched to a gene: 11. The CDR3 loop is CASSLAGQGGLADEQYF. DNA of the CDR3: TGTGCCAGCAGCTTAGCGGGACAGGGGGGCCTCGCAGACGAGCAGTACTTC.

This clonotype turned up a few times. The rearrangement joins TRBV3-1 to TRBJ2-5, with TRBD2 identical over 11 bases. With 0 bases clipped from V and 1 base from J, the junction kept 4 bases outside the gene matches. This CDR3 is 17 amino acids long. Per the germline V gene, CDR1 is LGHDT and CDR2 is YNNKEL (reference sequence). In DNA, the CDR3 is TGTGCCAGCAGCCAAGAGCGGCTAGCGGGGGGCCAAGAGACCCAGTACTTC. Amino acids: CASSQERLAGGQETQYF.

Many counts were recorded for this clonotype. V is TRBV5-8 and J is TRBJ1-1; 7 bases agree with TRBD1. Germline V gene data show CDR1 as SGHTS and CDR2 as YDEGEE. V lost 2 bases to trimming and J lost 5 bases; unmatched junction nucleotides: 9. The CDR3 extends over 15 amino acids. The CDR3 nucleotides are TGTGCCAGCAGCTTCGGGCACAGGGGAGGAACTGAAGCTTTCTTT. Translating gives CASSFGHRGGTEAFF.

This clonotype was picked up many times. The V call is TRBV3-1, the J call TRBJ2-7; D gene uncertain. V lost 4 bases to trimming and J lost 5 bases, with 12 bases between them. The CDR3 runs to 13 residues. CDR1 and CDR2 (germline): LGHDT, YNNKEL (reference sequence). CDR3: CASSPRYGDEQYF. The CDR3 DNA reads TGTGCCAGCAGCCCCCGGTACGGCGACGAGCAGTACTTC.

As concerns this clonotype: Relative to the germline gene, one junction end is altered; a read error may explain this. V is TRBV29-1 and J is TRBJ1-1, with D possibly being TRBD1 (6 bases). Per the germline V gene, CDR1 is SQVTM and CDR2 is ANQGSEA. This CDR3 has 12 amino acids. The CDR3 DNA reads as TGCAGCGCTACAGGGTTGAACGCTGAAGCTTTCTTT. Translation: CSATGLNAEAFF.

In this sample, this clonotype turned up many times. This CDR3 reads CSARDLVDGTNEKLFF. Written as DNA, the CDR3 is TGCAGTGCTAGAGACCTAGTAGATGGCACTAATGAAAAACTGTTTTTT. This chain connects TRBV20-1 to TRBJ1-4; the D is unclear. The germline V gene has CDR1 DFQATT and CDR2 SNEGSKA (reference sequence). CDR3 length: 16 amino acids. Trimming shortened V by 0 bases and J by 2 bases, and 13 bases separated the two germline ends.

This chain connects TRBV9 to TRBJ2-2, with a possible D match to TRBD1 (5 bases). CDR1 and CDR2 (germline): SGDLS, YYNGEE. Trimming pared 3 bases from V and 6 bases from J, leaving 15 bases between. This CDR3 is 15 amino acids long. The CDR3 sequence: CASSEIGVGPGELFF. The DNA for the CDR3 is TGTGCCAGCAGCGAGATCGGTGTGGGGCCCGGGGAGCTGTTTTTT.

The gene calls are TRBV12-5 and TRBJ1-2; TRBD1 aligns across 7 bases. This CDR3 contains 16 residues. The ends lost 4 bases at V and 7 bases at J; junction bases unmatched: 15. The germline CDR1 and CDR2 sequences are LGHNT and FRNRAP. The CDR3 protein is CASGSYGTESILGYTF. The CDR3 DNA reads as TGTGCTAGTGGTTCGTATGGGACAGAATCCATTCTTGGCTACACCTTC.

The chain recombines TRBV14 with TRBJ2-1; TRBD2 matches 13 bases. Germline V lookup: CDR1 SGHDN, CDR2 FVKESK. With V trimmed by 4 bases and J by 9 bases, 9 bases remained unmatched. The CDR3 consists of 16 residues. Written as DNA, the CDR3 is TGTGCCAGCAGCCCGAAACTAGCGGGGGGGCCGATTGAGCAGTTCTTC. This sequence encodes CASSPKLAGGPIEQFF.

This clonotype was counted once. V is TRBV5-4 and J is TRBJ1-2; the D gene is possibly TRBD1 (6 bases). Germline V CDR1 and CDR2: SGHNT, YYREEE (reference sequence). CDR3 length equals 18 residues. The V and J ends lost 4 bases and 4 bases respectively, with 26 bases between them. As DNA, the CDR3 is TGTGCCAGCAGCCCCCGCCGGCCAGGGGCCTCCCGTCCCTATGGCTACACCTTC. Its protein product is CASSPRRPGASRPYGYTF.

This clonotype showed up many times. The chain carries TRBV12-3 or TRBV12-4 and TRBJ2-1; 9 bases map to TRBD1. With 1 base clipped from V and 7 bases from J, the junction kept 5 bases outside the gene matches. This CDR3 is built from 15 residues. The CDR3 is CASSLDSGQGNEQFF. In DNA form, the CDR3 reads TGTGCCAGCAGTTTAGACTCAGGACAGGGGAATGAGCAGTTCTTC.

This clonotype was picked up many times. This CDR3 reads CASSLGPGETQYF. The CDR3 nucleotides are TGTGCCAGCAGCTTAGGACCCGGCGAGACCCAGTACTTC. V is TRBV11-2 and J is TRBJ2-5; D is unresolved. Germline-derived CDR1 and CDR2 are SGHAT and FQNNGV. Between the trimmed V and J ends, which lost 1 base and 5 bases, there was a span of 8 bases. CDR3 length: 13 residues. Supplemented by reference TRBV11-2 and TRBJ2-5, the full variable domain reads EAGVAQSPRYKIIEKRQSVAFWCNPISGHATLYWYQQILGQGPKLLIQFQNNGVVDDSQLPKDRFSAERLKGVDSTLKIQPAKLEDSAVYLCASSLGPGETQYFGPGTRLLVL.

This clonotype was recorded many times. J is TRBJ2-7 and V is TRBV12-3 or TRBV12-4; D is unresolved. Trimming cost V 6 bases and J 2 bases, with 11 bases left between them. This CDR3 contains 13 residues. The CDR3 region is CASSPTETYEQYF. The CDR3 nucleotides read TGTGCCAGCAGCCCGACGGAAACCTACGAGCAGTACTTC.

This clonotype was observed at least ten times. The rearrangement links TRBV20-1 to TRBJ2-3; unclear D gene. The CDR3 has 13 residues. Germline V gives CDR1 DFQATT, CDR2 SNEGSKA (reference sequence). Trimming took 5 bases from V and 1 from J, leaving 10 bases between them. CDR3 in DNA: TGCAGTGCTCCGGACCGGGGCACAGATACGCAGTATTTT. Translating it yields CSAPDRGTDTQYF.

This clonotype was counted a few times. This sequence joins TRBV5-5 and TRBJ1-6; TRBD1 aligns across 7 bases. This CDR3 spans 14 amino acids. Losses at the gene ends were 4 bases for V and 9 bases for J; bases not matched to a gene: 7. Germline V lookup: CDR1 SGHKS, CDR2 YYEKEE (reference sequence). This CDR3 is CASSAQGDSSPLHF. As DNA, the CDR3 is TGTGCCAGCAGCGCGCAGGGGGACAGTTCACCCCTCCACTTT. Looking up the rest from reference TRBV5-5 and TRBJ1-6 gives the full variable domain: DAGVTQSPTHLIKTRGQQVTLRCSPISGHKSVSWYQQVLGQGPQFIFQYYEKEERGRGNFPDRFSARQFPNYSSELNVNALLLGDSALYLCASSAQGDSSPLHFGNGTRLTVT.

This clonotype was picked up many times. The V and J genes are TRBV30 and TRBJ2-7; maybe TRBD1 (6 bases). V was shortened by 1 base and J by 3 bases, with 10 bases between the two germline ends. Germline CDR1 is GTSNPN and CDR2 is SVGIG (reference sequence). The CDR3 is 13 amino acids. In nucleotides, the CDR3 is TGTGCCTGGAGTGGGTCAGGGGTCTACGAGCAGTACTTC. The encoded protein is CAWSGSGVYEQYF.

This clonotype has a count of ten or more. The chain is built from TRBV20-1 and TRBJ2-1, with TRBD1 matching 9 bases. This CDR3 contains 15 residues. From germline, CDR1 is DFQATT and CDR2 SNEGSKA (reference sequence). The V and J ends lost 6 bases and 1 base, in that order; junction bases with no gene match: 7. The CDR3 sequence is CSAPPGTGSYNEQFF. The CDR3 nucleotides read TGCAGTGCGCCGCCCGGGACAGGGTCCTACAATGAGCAGTTCTTC.

V gene TRBV20-1 combines with J gene TRBJ2-7, with a tentative D call TRBD1 (6 bases). Germline CDR1 reads DFQATT; CDR2 reads SNEGSKA (reference sequence). The CDR3 consists of 16 residues. V was clipped by 2 bases and J by 5 bases, with 22 bases between them. CDR3 coding DNA: TGCAGTGCTAGACCGGAGGCAGGGGCGCTCGAGCACGAGCAGTACTTC. Translated, it gives CSARPEAGALEHEQYF.

In this sample, this clonotype turned up a few times. The V gene is TRBV18, the J gene TRBJ1-5; 7 bases fit TRBD1. J gave up 2 bases and V 2 bases, and 6 bases lay outside the gene matches. Germline CDR1 KGHSH, CDR2 LQKENI. The CDR3 extends over 16 amino acids. This chain's CDR3 is CASSPGPTGGNQPQHF. The CDR3 bases are TGTGCCAGCTCACCAGGGCCAACAGGGGGCAATCAGCCCCAGCATTTT.

At least ten counts were recorded for this clonotype. The genes are TRBV11-2 and TRBJ2-1; TRBD1 matches at 9 bases. CDR3 length equals 15 residues. Germline trimming cut 3 bases from V and 7 bases from J; bases unmatched to any gene: 7. The germline CDR1 and CDR2 sequences are SGHAT and FQNNGV. The CDR3 protein is CASSLGDRVGNEQFF. The CDR3 nucleotides are TGTGCCAGCAGCTTGGGGGACAGGGTAGGGAATGAGCAGTTCTTC.

This clonotype has only a few counts. A much larger clone lies a single base off, so this may be a read error. The J gene is TRBJ2-7, the V gene TRBV5-4; 13 bases map to TRBD2. This CDR3 contains 15 residues. From germline, CDR1 is SGHNT and CDR2 YYREEE (reference sequence). V lost 4 bases and J lost 3; bases outside the gene matches: 4. CDR3 coding DNA: TGTGCCAGCAGCCCCGGGACTAGCGGGATCTACGAGCAGTACTTC. This gives the protein CASSPGTSGIYEQYF.

The chain is built from TRBV6-9 and TRBJ1-1; 7 bases align to TRBD1. The CDR3 contains 17 residues. Germline V lookup: CDR1 MNHGY, CDR2 SVAAGI. V trimming: 3 bases; J trimming: 1 base; junction bases outside the gene matches: 11. CDR3 DNA sequence: TGTGCCAGCAGTTACGCGGGCGGGAGGGGGCGGAACACTGAAGCTTTCTTT. Translating gives CASSYAGGRGRNTEAFF.